This TCR beta chain comes out of a study of blood T cell repertoires in COVID-19. TCRdb's copy holds only in-frame clones and misses some; the assay was immunoSEQ multiplex PCR. Altogether roughly 300,000 clones are present, 80% to 90% being singletons, with the ten largest covering roughly 5%. Germline-derived CDR1 and CDR2 are SGHNT and YYREEE (reference sequence). The CDR3 spans 13 residues. V lost 1 base to trimming and J lost 5 bases, with 10 bases between them. The study drew participants aged about 18 to 95 years from roughly 25 US areas. Resolution of symptoms, clearance, or two negative PCRs was present in recovered Cohort 3 donors.

Sequenced input: PBMCs or T cells enriched from blood (not recorded which). The chain is built from TRBV5-4 and TRBJ2-7; D is possibly TRBD2 (5 bases). This clonotype was obtained from a woman in her 30s who had recovered from COVID-19. In DNA, the CDR3 is TGTGCCAGCAGCTTGTCCGGGGTCGACGAGCAGTACTTC. It encodes CASSLSGVDEQYF.